This is a list of T cell receptor beta chains from one sample in a study of T cell responses to AZD1222 COVID-19 vaccine. The table came from immunoSEQ multiplex PCR; TCRdb's copy has only in-frame clones and leaves some out. The table includes roughly 150,000 clones, 80% to 95% detected once. The source material was peripheral blood, sampled on day 0 of AZD1222 vaccination. The receptors here all came from an adult in good health. Both conserved end residues are part of each CDR3. D genes are given only for firm matches. Where a row states a size, it is once, few, many or the class of an expanded clone; other rows omit it.

.,.,TRBV20-1,TRBJ2-7,TGCAGTGCTAGAGATTATGGGGAAAACCCTTTC,CSARDYGENPF
TRBD1,.,TRBV4-3,TRBJ1-2,TGCGCCAGCAGCCAAACCACAGGGGGAGATGGCTACACCTTC,CASSQTTGGDGYTF
TRBD2,.,TRBV4-1,TRBJ2-1,TGCGCCAGCAGCCTAGGGACTAGCGGACCCTTTGAGCAGTTCTTC,CASSLGTSGPFEQFF
TRBD2,once,TRBV11-2,TRBJ2-7,TGTGCCAGCAGCTTAGGGATCGGGACTAGCGGGGGCGAGCAGTACTTC,CASSLGIGTSGGEQYF
.,.,TRBV30,TRBJ1-2,TGTGCCTGGAGTAGGGGTAACTATGGCTACACCTTC,CAWSRGNYGYTF
.,.,TRBV3-1/TRBV3-2,TRBJ1-1,TGTGCCAGCAGCCAAAGTCGTGAAGCTTTCTTT,CASSQSREAFF
.,.,TRBV24-1,TRBJ1-2,TGTGCCACCAGTGATTTAGGCTGGGGCTACACCTTC,CATSDLGWGYTF
.,.,TRBV28,TRBJ2-3,TGTGCCAGCAGCCCCCTCAGGCATACGCAGTATTTT,CASSPLRHTQYF
.,.,TRBV23-1,TRBJ2-5,TGCGCCACCCCTGGAGGGTACCAAGAGACCCAGTACTTC,CATPGGYQETQYF
.,.,TRBV27,TRBJ2-3,TGTGCCAGCAGTCCCCCACTAGATTACACAGATACGCAGTATTTT,CASSPPLDYTDTQYF
.,.,TRBV11-2,TRBJ1-2,TGTGCCAGCAGCCTGGGACACCCCAACTATGGCTACACCTTC,CASSLGHPNYGYTF
TRBD1,.,TRBV29-1,TRBJ1-4,TGCAGCGTCGCGGACAGGGGTTGGGAAAAACTGTTTTTT,CSVADRGWEKLFF
.,.,TRBV18,TRBJ2-6,TGTGCCAGCTCACCATCTAGGGCAGGGGAACTCTCTGGGGCCAACGTCCTGACTTTC,CASSPSRAGELSGANVLTF
.,.,TRBV5-4,TRBJ2-7,TGTGCCAGCAGCTTGGACCTAGGATTCGTGTACGAGCAGTACTTC,CASSLDLGFVYEQYF
TRBD2,.,TRBV4-1,TRBJ2-5,TGCGCCAGCAGCCAAGAGGACGCTAGCGGGTACCTTCACCAAGAGACCCAGTACTTC,CASSQEDASGYLHQETQYF
.,.,TRBV30,TRBJ2-4,TGTGCCTGGACCTCAGGGCAGTTCGCCAAAAACATTCAGTACTTC,CAWTSGQFAKNIQYF
TRBD2,.,TRBV4-3,TRBJ2-3,TGCGCCAGCAGCCAAGGGACACACGGGGGGGTTGTGGGCACAGATACGCAGTATTTT,CASSQGTHGGVVGTDTQYF
.,.,TRBV27,TRBJ1-1,TGTGCCAGCAGTTTGGGGTTTAGGAACACTGAAGCTTTCTTT,CASSLGFRNTEAFF
.,.,TRBV4-2,TRBJ2-3,TGTGCCAGCAGCCAAGGGTACAGTTTTTTCACAGATACGCAGTATTTT,CASSQGYSFFTDTQYF
TRBD2,.,TRBV19,TRBJ2-3,TGTGCCAGTAGACGGGCGGGAGCCGCCTACACAGATACGCAGTATTTT,CASRRAGAAYTDTQYF
TRBD1,.,TRBV30,TRBJ1-2,TGTGCCTGGAGTGTACGGACAGGGGGTACTAACTATGGCTACACCTTC,CAWSVRTGGTNYGYTF
.,once,TRBV7-7,TRBJ2-5,TGTGCCAGCAGCTTGGGACACCAACAAGAGACCCAGTACTTC,CASSLGHQQETQYF
TRBD2,.,TRBV2,TRBJ2-3,TGTGCCAGCTTTCGTCTAGCGGGAAGCACAGATACGCAGTATTTT,CASFRLAGSTDTQYF
TRBD2,.,TRBV10-3,TRBJ2-5,TGTGCCATCAGGGGGGGGCAAGAGACCCAGTACTTC,CAIRGGQETQYF
.,.,TRBV6-9,TRBJ2-1,TGTGCCAGCAGTTATAAGGAGTGGTATAATGAGCAGTTCTTC,CASSYKEWYNEQFF
.,.,TRBV6-5,TRBJ1-2,TGTGCCAGCAGGCTGGGGCAGGGTCTCTATGGCTACACCTTC,CASRLGQGLYGYTF
.,.,TRBV5-1,TRBJ1-6,TGCGCCAGCAGCTTGGGTTGGGACGGGATTAATTCACCCCTCCACTTT,CASSLGWDGINSPLHF
.,.,TRBV18,TRBJ1-2,TGTGCCAGCTCACCTCCCCACATGAGAGGCTACACCTTC,CASSPPHMRGYTF
TRBD1,.,TRBV7-2,TRBJ2-7,TGTGCCAGCAGGCACACAGGGGGCCTCTACGAGCAGTACTTC,CASRHTGGLYEQYF
TRBD2,.,TRBV4-2,TRBJ2-1,TGTGCCAGCAGCCGGAGTATTCTAGCGGGAGATCTTGATGAGCAGTTCTTC,CASSRSILAGDLDEQFF
TRBD2,.,TRBV29-1,TRBJ2-1,TGCAGCGCAACGGGACTAGCAATCAATGAGCAGTTCTTC,CSATGLAINEQFF
TRBD1,.,TRBV18,TRBJ1-5,TGTGCCAGCTCACCAGGACAGGTGGAAGGGACCCAGCATTTT,CASSPGQVEGTQHF
TRBD2,once,TRBV2,TRBJ2-7,TGTGCCAGCAGTCCCCTTTGGGGGGGCGAGCAGTACTTC,CASSPLWGGEQYF
.,.,TRBV7-7,TRBJ2-2,TGTGCCAGCAGCTTACAGTACACCGGGGAGCTGTTTTTT,CASSLQYTGELFF
.,.,TRBV19,TRBJ2-1,TGTGCCAGTAGTCGGACTAATGAGCAGTTCTTC,CASSRTNEQFF
.,once,TRBV6-5,TRBJ1-5,TGTGCCAGCAGTTACTCACGGGGTTTCCAGCCCCAGCATTTT,CASSYSRGFQPQHF
TRBD1,.,TRBV11-1,TRBJ2-3,TGTGCCAGCAGCCAGGGGGTGGTGGGCACAGATACGCAGTATTTT,CASSQGVVGTDTQYF
.,.,TRBV7-9,TRBJ1-1,TGTGCCAGCAGCCCTATGGGCCTTGTGGAGGAAGCTTTCTTT,CASSPMGLVEEAFF
.,.,TRBV5-6,TRBJ2-2,TGTGCCAGCAGCTTTCTTGAGAACACCGGGGAGCTGTTTTTT,CASSFLENTGELFF
.,.,TRBV4-3,TRBJ2-5,TGCGCCAGCAGCCAAGCCCTAGGATTGGAGACCCAGTACTTC,CASSQALGLETQYF
TRBD1,once,TRBV5-1,TRBJ1-2,TGCGCCAGCAGCTTGGGACAGGGATCGAACTATGGCTACACCTTC,CASSLGQGSNYGYTF
.,once,TRBV12-3/TRBV12-4,TRBJ1-2,TGTGCCAGCAGTTTGCGGGGGGCAAGTGGCTACACCTTC,CASSLRGASGYTF
.,once,TRBV2,TRBJ1-6,TGTGCCAGCATTATTGGGGCACGGTCGGGTTCACCCCTCCACTTT,CASIIGARSGSPLHF
.,.,TRBV6-5,TRBJ2-4,TGTGCCAGCAGAGTGGGGCCCGGGAACATTCAGTACTTC,CASRVGPGNIQYF
TRBD1,few,TRBV7-9,TRBJ1-3,TGTGCCAGCAGCACCGAGACAGGGGGCGTCAACACCATATATTTT,CASSTETGGVNTIYF
TRBD1,.,TRBV7-9,TRBJ1-1,TGTGCCAGCAGCTTGGGGACAGGGGGCCTTTTTAACACTGAAGCTTTCTTT,CASSLGTGGLFNTEAFF
.,.,TRBV5-5,TRBJ2-1,TGTGCCAGCACTAGGTTTGGGGGCTACAATGAGCAGTTCTTC,CASTRFGGYNEQFF
.,.,TRBV5-1,TRBJ1-5,TGCGCCAGCAGCCAGGGAGGGGGAGCCCCCCAGCATTTT,CASSQGGGAPQHF
.,once,TRBV24-1,TRBJ1-1,TGTGCCACCAGTGATTTGGGGTGGACTGAAGCTTTCTTT,CATSDLGWTEAFF
.,.,TRBV3-1/TRBV3-2,TRBJ1-1,TGTGCCAGCAGCCAAGACGACCAGAACACTGAAGCTTTCTTT,CASSQDDQNTEAFF
.,.,TRBV27,TRBJ2-7,TGTGCCAGCAGTTTATCGGGGTCCTACGAGCAGTACTTC,CASSLSGSYEQYF
.,few,TRBV28,TRBJ2-7,TGTGCCAGCAGTCGGACGTCGACGGTATCCTACGAGCAGTACTTC,CASSRTSTVSYEQYF
.,.,TRBV7-8,TRBJ1-1,TGTGCCAGCAGCCTACAAAGCCGGGTAACGAACACTGAAGCTTTCTTT,CASSLQSRVTNTEAFF
TRBD1,.,TRBV3-1/TRBV3-2,TRBJ2-7,TGTGCCAGCAGCCTTACCTCCACAGGGGGGAGCTCCTACGAGCAGTACTTC,CASSLTSTGGSSYEQYF
.,.,TRBV19,TRBJ1-5,TGTGCCAGTAGTCAGGGCCGCTTGCAGCCCCAGCATTTT,CASSQGRLQPQHF
.,.,TRBV7-9,TRBJ2-7,TGTGCCAGCAGCCAACCCGGCCAGGGAAGGGAAGAGCAGTACTTC,CASSQPGQGREEQYF
TRBD1,.,TRBV4-2,TRBJ2-1,TGTGCCAGCAGCCATGGGACAGGGTCCGATGAGCAGTTCTTC,CASSHGTGSDEQFF